The entry below gives a single T cell receptor beta chain sequence along with its context. Its antigen is not identified. This sample is drawn from a study of long-term antiretroviral therapy in people with HIV. Running of the v3.0 immunoSEQ assay took place at survey level. The study targeted about 40,000-50,000 T-cell genomes per sample in sequencing. This table comes from immunoSEQ multiplex PCR, and its TCRdb copy is limited to in-frame clones, with some not included. The table shows tens of thousands of clones, with about 95% occurring only once. Regarding the study as a whole: Spans of CDR3 length were tighter for HIV repertoires than for controls.

Per individual, the PBMC samples numbered at least one pre-ART and at least two post-ART. The cryopreserved samples used held roughly 0.85-10 million PBMC prior to extraction of DNA. The CDR3 runs 15 residues. With V trimmed by 8 bases and J by 5 bases, 6 bases remained unmatched. Per germline, CDR1 SNHLY and CDR2 FYNNEI. The sequence came from a woman aged 45 to 65 with HIV. This chain joins TRBV2 and TRBJ2-2; 12 bases line up with TRBD2. The sample in question was unsorted PBMCs, obtained 3.7 years after starting antiretroviral therapy. CDR3 region: CASSLAGGRTGELFF. As DNA, the CDR3 is TGTGCCAGCTCCCTAGCGGGGGGGCGTACCGGGGAGCTGTTTTTT.